Shown below are 2 T cell receptor beta chains from a single sample sequenced in a study of PD-1 blockade in classical Hodgkin lymphoma. Noted time point: cycle 4 day 1 (C4D1), after more than five weeks of nivolumab. Patients all relapsed after autologous stem cell transplantation, and there was variation in brentuximab vedotin exposure. TCRdb's copy holds only in-frame clones and misses some; the assay was immunoSEQ multiplex PCR. The sample has around 9,600 clones; 80% to 90% are singletons. Sequencing was performed on peripheral blood mononuclear cells (PBMCs), taken before the fourth cycle of nivolumab. The receptor set was obtained from a human donor with classical Hodgkin lymphoma.

The chain is built from TRBV29-1 and TRBJ1-1; D not resolved. The germline V gene encodes CDR1 SQVTM and CDR2 ANQGSEA. The V end was cut by 7 bases, the J end by 1 base, with 13 bases between. This CDR3 region has 13 residues. The CDR3 here is CSAGRSGNTEAFF. CDR3 in DNA: TGCAGCGCCGGTCGCTCGGGGAACACTGAAGCTTTCTTT.

The chain is built from TRBV5-1 and TRBJ1-4; D may be TRBD1 (6 bases). This CDR3 contains 16 residues. CDR1 and CDR2 (germline): SGHRS, YFSETQ. Trimming cost V 4 bases and J 0 bases, with 13 bases left between them. The CDR3 sequence is CASSRDTTSTNEKLFF. Here the CDR3 DNA reads TGCGCCAGCAGCAGGGACACAACTTCAACTAATGAAAAACTGTTTTTT.